This note documents a single T cell receptor (beta chain) sequence. The antigen remains undetermined. The entry originates in a study of CD8 T cells in ankylosing spondylitis. The authors made TCR beta libraries by quantitative 5'-RACE with molecular barcodes. TCRdb re-called the 5' RACE reads through MiXCR, storing one row per CDR3 protein. The table lists about 450,000 distinct CDR3 sequences, 25% to 30% of them singletons. Study-wide points: Reportedly, disease-linked clones are significantly enriched in ankylosing spondylitis patients' matched synovial fluid. Ankylosing spondylitis blood appeared to be characterized by a TCR beta motif of 8 or 9 highly homologous variants. In reactive arthritis synovial fluid and blood, some motif variants had been reported before. In peripheral blood, disease-linked CD8+ clones occurred at relatively low frequencies.

CDR1 is KGHDR and CDR2 is SFDVKD in the germline V gene. The V end was cut by 5 bases, the J end by 3 bases, with 20 bases between. The CDR3 is 17 residues long. The sequencing sample was made of blood, either unsorted or a sorted T cell fraction (not recorded which). This receptor was obtained from a male donor with ankylosing spondylitis. The chain combines TRBV24-1 with TRBJ2-3; a weak D match, TRBD2 (7 bases). The CDR3 spells CATSVAAGAGDTDTQYF. The CDR3 DNA reads as TGTGCCACCAGTGTCGCGGCAGGGGCGGGAGATACAGATACGCAGTATTTT.